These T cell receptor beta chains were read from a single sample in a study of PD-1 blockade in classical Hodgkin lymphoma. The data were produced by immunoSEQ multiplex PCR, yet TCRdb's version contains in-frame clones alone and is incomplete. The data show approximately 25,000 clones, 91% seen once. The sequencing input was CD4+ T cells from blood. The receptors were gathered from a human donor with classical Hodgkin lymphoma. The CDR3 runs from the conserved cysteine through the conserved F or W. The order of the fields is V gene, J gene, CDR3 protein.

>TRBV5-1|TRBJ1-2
CASSSGGASGYTF
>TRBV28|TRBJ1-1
CASSSRGTGGGWTEAFF
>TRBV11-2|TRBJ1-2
CASSLGRTGVGYTF
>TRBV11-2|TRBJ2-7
CASTPRGGTGLAGYEQYF
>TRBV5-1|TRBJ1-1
CASSLGPGLTEAFF
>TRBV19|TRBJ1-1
CASKDRGWNTEAFF
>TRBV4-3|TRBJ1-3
CASSQGNRGGNTIYF
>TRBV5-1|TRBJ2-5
CASSLTGAKETQYF
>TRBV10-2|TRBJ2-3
CASRETTGSDTQYF
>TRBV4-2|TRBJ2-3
CASSQEWTSDTDTQYF
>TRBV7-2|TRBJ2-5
CASSPLEGLGETQYF
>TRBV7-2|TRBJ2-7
CASSLVRGRSSYEQYF
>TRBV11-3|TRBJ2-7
CASSPGQASRQYF
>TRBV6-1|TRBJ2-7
CASRVGPPYEQYF
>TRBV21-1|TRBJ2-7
CASSTYSGDSRYEQYF
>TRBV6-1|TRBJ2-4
CASGDLAKNIQYF
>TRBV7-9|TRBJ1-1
CASSLGDGDTEAFF
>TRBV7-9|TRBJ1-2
CASSPRGNYGYTF
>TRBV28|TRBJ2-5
CASSAPGGPETQYF
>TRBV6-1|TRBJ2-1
CASSEASVFNEQFF
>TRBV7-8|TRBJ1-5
CASSFDRGMNQPQHF
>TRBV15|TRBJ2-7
CATSRDGSSYEQYF
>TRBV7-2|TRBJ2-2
CASSFAGTQETGELFF
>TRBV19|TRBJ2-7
CASSPAGGPYEQYF
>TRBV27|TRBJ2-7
CASSLSWDKGARRGVSEQYF
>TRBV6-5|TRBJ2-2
CASSSSRANTGELFF
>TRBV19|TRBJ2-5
CASSLITPGTEETQYF
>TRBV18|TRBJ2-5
CASSPSPETQYF
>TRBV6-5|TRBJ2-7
CASSYSPDVPYEQYF
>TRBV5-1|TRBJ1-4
CASSVGTNEKLFF
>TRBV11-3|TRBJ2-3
CASSLRAFTDTQYF
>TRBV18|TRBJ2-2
CASSPNTGQTGELFF
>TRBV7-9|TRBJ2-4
CASSPGPINIQYF
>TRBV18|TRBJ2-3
CASSRTGETDTQYF
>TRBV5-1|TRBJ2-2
CASSLAPGAVGELFF
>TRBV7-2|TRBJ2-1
CASSMGTGGYNEQFF
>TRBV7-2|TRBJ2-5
CASSLGGTQETQYF
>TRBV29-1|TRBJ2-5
CSVARGRTQYF
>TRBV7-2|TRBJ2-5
CASSLALGVTRTQYF
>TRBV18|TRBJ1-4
CASSPAGNEKLFF
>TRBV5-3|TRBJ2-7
CARSRRTGGHEQYF
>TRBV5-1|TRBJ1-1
CASSLAGVDTEAFF
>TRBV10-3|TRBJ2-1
CAISWDRVDNEQFF
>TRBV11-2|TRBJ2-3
CASSLIGGADTQYF
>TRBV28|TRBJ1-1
CASSPTYLTAEAFF
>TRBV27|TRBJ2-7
CASSSIARGGQYEQYF
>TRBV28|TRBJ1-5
CASSLTGNNQPQHF